This T cell receptor beta chain was obtained from a study of OX40 agonist ivuxolimab in advanced cancers. Profiled with immunoSEQ multiplex PCR; TCRdb holds only in-frame clones, not every one. This sample has approximately 88,000 clones, with 70% to 90% found just once. Unmatched junction bases numbered 14, after V lost 4 bases and J lost 7 bases. CDR3 size: 17 residues. Germline assignment: CDR1 MNHEY and CDR2 SMNVEV (reference sequence). Autoimmune disease history or systemic immunosuppression led to patient exclusion. This sample comprised CD4+ or CD8+ T cells sorted from blood, obtained in a trial of the OX40 agonist ivuxolimab. This TCR was sampled from an adult with an advanced solid tumor such as melanoma, head and neck, liver or kidney cancer. J is TRBJ1-2 and V is TRBV27, with 11 positions matching TRBD1. The DNA for the CDR3 is TGTGCCAGCAGTTCCGCTGGACAGGGGGCCAGTTTGCGTGGCTACACCTTC. This encodes CASSSAGQGASLRGYTF.